This TCR beta chain was sequenced for a study of OX40 agonist ivuxolimab in advanced cancers. Across the whole study: Every 2 weeks, ivuxolimab was infused into the patients intravenously at between 0.01 and 10 mg/kg. Averaging approximately 60 years in age, with a range of roughly 23 to 85, the cohort was about 86% male.

This CDR3 has 16 amino acids. The V gene's germline CDR1 is LNHNV and CDR2 YYDKDF (reference sequence). V was pared by 1 base and J by 7 bases, with 17 bases between. The assay was immunoSEQ multiplex PCR, and TCRdb's table has in-frame clones only and misses some. Among 15,000 to 20,000 clones, roughly 90% were seen once, and the ten largest hold just under 20%. This TCR came from an adult with an advanced solid tumor such as melanoma, head and neck, liver or kidney cancer. The input for sequencing was CD4+ or CD8+ T cells sorted from blood, taken in a trial of the OX40 agonist ivuxolimab. The V and J genes are TRBV15 and TRBJ2-1; D is possibly TRBD2 (6 bases). The DNA for the CDR3 is TGTGCCACCAGCAGAGGGATCAGGGAGGAGGGGAATGAGCAGTTCTTC. The encoded protein is CATSRGIREEGNEQFF.